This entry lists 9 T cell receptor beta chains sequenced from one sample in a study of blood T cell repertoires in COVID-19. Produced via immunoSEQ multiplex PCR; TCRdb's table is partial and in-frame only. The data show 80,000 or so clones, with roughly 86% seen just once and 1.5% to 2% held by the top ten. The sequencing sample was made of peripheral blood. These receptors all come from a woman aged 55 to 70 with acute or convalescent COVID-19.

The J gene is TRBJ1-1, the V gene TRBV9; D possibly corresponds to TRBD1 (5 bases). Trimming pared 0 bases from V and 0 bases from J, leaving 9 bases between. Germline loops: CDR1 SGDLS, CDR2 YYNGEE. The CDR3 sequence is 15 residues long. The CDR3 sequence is CASSVVPRVNTEAFF. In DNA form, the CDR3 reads TGTGCCAGCAGCGTAGTTCCCAGGGTGAACACTGAAGCTTTCTTT.

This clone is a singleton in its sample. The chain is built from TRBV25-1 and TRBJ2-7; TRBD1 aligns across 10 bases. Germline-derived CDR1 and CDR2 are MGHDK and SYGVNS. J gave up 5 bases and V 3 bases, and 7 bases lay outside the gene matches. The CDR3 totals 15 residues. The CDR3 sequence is CASSDGADRGNEQYF. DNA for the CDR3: TGTGCCAGCAGTGATGGAGCGGACAGGGGGAACGAGCAGTACTTC.

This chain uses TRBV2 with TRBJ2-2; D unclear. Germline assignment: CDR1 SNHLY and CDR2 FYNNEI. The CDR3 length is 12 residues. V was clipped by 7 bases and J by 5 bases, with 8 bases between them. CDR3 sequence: CASIRGTGELFF. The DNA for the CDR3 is TGTGCCAGCATCCGAGGAACCGGGGAGCTGTTTTTT.

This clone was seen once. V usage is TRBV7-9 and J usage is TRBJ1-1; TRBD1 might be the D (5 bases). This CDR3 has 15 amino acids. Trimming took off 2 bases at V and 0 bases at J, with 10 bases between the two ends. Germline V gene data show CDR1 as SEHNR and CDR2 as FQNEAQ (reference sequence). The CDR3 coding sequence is TGTGCCAGCAGCTTAATGCAGGGAATGAACACTGAAGCTTTCTTT. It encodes CASSLMQGMNTEAFF.

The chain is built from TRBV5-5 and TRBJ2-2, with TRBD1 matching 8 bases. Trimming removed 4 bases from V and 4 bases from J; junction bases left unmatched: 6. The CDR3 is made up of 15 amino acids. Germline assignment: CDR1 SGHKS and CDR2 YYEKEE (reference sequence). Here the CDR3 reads CASSPGTGLTGELFF. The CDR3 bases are TGTGCCAGCAGCCCAGGGACAGGCCTCACCGGGGAGCTGTTTTTT.

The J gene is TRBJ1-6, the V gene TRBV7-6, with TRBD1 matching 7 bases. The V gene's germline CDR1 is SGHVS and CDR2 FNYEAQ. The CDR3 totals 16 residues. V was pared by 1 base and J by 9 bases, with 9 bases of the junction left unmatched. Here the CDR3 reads CASSLVAGGSSSPLHF. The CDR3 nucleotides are TGTGCCAGCAGCTTAGTTGCAGGGGGAAGCAGTTCACCCCTCCACTTT. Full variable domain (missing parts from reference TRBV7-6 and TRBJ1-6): GAGVSQSPRYKVTKRGQDVALRCDPISGHVSLYWYRQALGQGPEFLTYFNYEAQQDKSGLPNDRFSAERPEGSISTLTIQRTEQRDSAMYRCASSLVAGGSSSPLHFGNGTRLTVT.

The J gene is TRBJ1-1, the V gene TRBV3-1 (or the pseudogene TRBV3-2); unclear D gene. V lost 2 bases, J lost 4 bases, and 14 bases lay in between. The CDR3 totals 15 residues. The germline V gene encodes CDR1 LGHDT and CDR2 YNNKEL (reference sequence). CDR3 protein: CASSQSYHGGTEAFF. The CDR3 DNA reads TGTGCCAGCAGCCAAAGCTATCATGGAGGCACTGAAGCTTTCTTT.

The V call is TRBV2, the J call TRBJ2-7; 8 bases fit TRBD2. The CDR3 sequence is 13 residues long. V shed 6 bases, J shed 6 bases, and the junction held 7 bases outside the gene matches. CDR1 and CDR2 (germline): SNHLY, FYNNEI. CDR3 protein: CASRRGLAGEQYF. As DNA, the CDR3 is TGTGCCAGCAGACGGGGGCTAGCGGGCGAGCAGTACTTC.

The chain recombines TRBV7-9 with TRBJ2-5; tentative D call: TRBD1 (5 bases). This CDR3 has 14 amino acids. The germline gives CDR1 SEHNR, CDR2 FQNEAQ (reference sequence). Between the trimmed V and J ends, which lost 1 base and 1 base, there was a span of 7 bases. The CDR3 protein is CASSLGRAQETQYF. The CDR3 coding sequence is TGTGCCAGCAGCTTAGGCAGGGCCCAAGAGACCCAGTACTTC.